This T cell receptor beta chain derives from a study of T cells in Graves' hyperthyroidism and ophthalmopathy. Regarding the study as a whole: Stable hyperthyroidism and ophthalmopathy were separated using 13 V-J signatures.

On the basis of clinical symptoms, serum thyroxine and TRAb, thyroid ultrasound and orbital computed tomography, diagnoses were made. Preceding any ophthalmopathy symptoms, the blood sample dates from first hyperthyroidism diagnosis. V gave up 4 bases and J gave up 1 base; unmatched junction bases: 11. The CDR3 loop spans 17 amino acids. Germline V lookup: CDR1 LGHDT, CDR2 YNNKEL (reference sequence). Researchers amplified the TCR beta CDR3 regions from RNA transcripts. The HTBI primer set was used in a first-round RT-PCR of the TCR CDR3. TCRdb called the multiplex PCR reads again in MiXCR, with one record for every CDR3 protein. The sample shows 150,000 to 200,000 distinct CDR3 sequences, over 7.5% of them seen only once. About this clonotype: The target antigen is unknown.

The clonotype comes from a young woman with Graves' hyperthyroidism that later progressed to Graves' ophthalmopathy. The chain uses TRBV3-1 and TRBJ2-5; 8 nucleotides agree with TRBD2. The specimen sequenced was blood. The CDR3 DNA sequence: TGTGCCAGCAGCCCCGATTCGCGGGAGGCCTTCCAAGAGACCCAGTACTTC. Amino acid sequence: CASSPDSREAFQETQYF.